The source of this TCR beta chain is a study of early T cells in non-severe SARS-CoV-2 infection. TCRdb reprocessed the 5' RACE reads with MiXCR, giving one entry per CDR3 protein. The data show 50,000 to 60,000 distinct CDR3 sequences, more than 6.5% seen once. This clonotype was counted many times. The sequencing here drew on whole blood, taken at baseline. The sequence derives from an adult who was a healthcare worker with PCR-confirmed SARS-CoV-2 infection or an uninfected control (not recorded which).

As DNA, the CDR3 is TGCGCCAGCAGCGGGGGCCTAGCTCTAGGAGATACGCAGTATTTT. Translated: CASSGGLALGDTQYF. The V gene is TRBV5-1, the J gene TRBJ2-3; D might be TRBD1 (6 bases). Trimming took off 4 bases at V and 5 bases at J, with 17 bases between the two ends. The CDR3 sequence is 15 residues long. Looked up from germline, CDR1 is SGHRS and CDR2 is YFSETQ.